Below, one TCR beta chain is given with its context. Looked up from germline, CDR1 is MGHDK and CDR2 is SYGVNS. The CDR3 covers 15 residues. The junction had 5 bases not matched to a gene; V was cut back by 4 bases and J by 9 bases. Treatment reported: oral pan-JAK inhibitor, 5-10 mg twice daily. The data belong to a study of CD8+ T cells in alopecia areata. Extraction of RNA preceded its reverse transcription into cDNA, which served as the sequencing template. The protocol was immunoSEQ multiplex PCR, while the TCRdb copy is restricted to in-frame clones and leaves out a portion. The data contain a few hundred thousand clones, about 62% of them singletons.

The material was CD4+ T cells sorted from blood, obtained around week 54, from a patient treated with tofacitinib. The V and J genes are TRBV25-1 and TRBJ2-3, with 15 bases fitting TRBD2. This TCR was sampled from a human donor with alopecia areata. The CDR3 nucleotides read TGTGCCAGCAGTGGGACTAGCGGGGGGGCCGGAACGCAGTATTTT. Translation gives CASSGTSGGAGTQYF.